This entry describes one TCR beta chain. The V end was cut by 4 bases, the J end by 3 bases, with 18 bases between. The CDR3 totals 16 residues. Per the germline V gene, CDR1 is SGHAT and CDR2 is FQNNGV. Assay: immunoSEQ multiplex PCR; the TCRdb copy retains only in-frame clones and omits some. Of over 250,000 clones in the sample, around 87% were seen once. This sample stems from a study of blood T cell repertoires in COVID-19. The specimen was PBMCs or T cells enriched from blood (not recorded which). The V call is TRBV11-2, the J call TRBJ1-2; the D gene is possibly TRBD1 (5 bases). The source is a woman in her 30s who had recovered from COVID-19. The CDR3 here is CASSYDGGIKDYGYTF. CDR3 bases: TGTGCCAGCAGCTATGATGGGGGGATAAAGGACTATGGCTACACCTTC.